One sample yielded the 15 T cell receptor beta chains listed below, sequenced in a study of cytomegalovirus exposure and HLA in healthy donors. Libraries were prepared by immunoSEQ multiplex PCR; TCRdb keeps only in-frame clonotypes and omits some of them. The data contain some 270,000 clones, approximately 86% of them seen just once; the ten biggest clones take up 0.95% to 1.1%. Input material: PBMCs. These TCRs come from a woman aged 18 to 35 in good health and CMV-seronegative.

V gene TRBV5-6 combines with J gene TRBJ1-1; D gene uncertain. This CDR3 region has 14 residues. Looked up from germline, CDR1 is SGHDT and CDR2 is YYEEEE. The germline V and J ends were trimmed by 4 bases and 10 bases, with 20 bases remaining between them. DNA of the CDR3: TGTGCCAGCAGCCTGGGGTCGGGTTACGGCGGAGCTTTCTTT. This gives the protein CASSLGSGYGGAFF.

The J gene is TRBJ2-1, the V gene TRBV5-1, with D maybe TRBD1 (5 bases). Germline V gene lookup returns CDR1 SGHRS and CDR2 YFSETQ. CDR3 length equals 15 residues. The germline V and J ends were trimmed by 0 bases and 2 bases, with 9 bases remaining between them. The CDR3 sequence is CASSLGWGTYNEQFF. CDR3 DNA sequence: TGCGCCAGCAGCTTGGGTTGGGGCACCTACAATGAGCAGTTCTTC. Full variable domain (missing parts from reference TRBV5-1 and TRBJ2-1): KAGVTQTPRYLIKTRGQQVTLSCSPISGHRSVSWYQQTPGQGLQFLFEYFSETQRNKGNFPGRFSGRQFSNSRSEMNVSTLELGDSALYLCASSLGWGTYNEQFFGPGTRLTVL.

V usage is TRBV28 and J usage is TRBJ1-5; D is unresolved. Germline CDR1 and CDR2: MDHEN and SYDVKM. The CDR3 length is 14 residues. Trimming took 8 bases from V and 1 from J, leaving 12 bases between them. The CDR3 bases are TGTGCCAGCCTGATTGCCTACAGCAATCAGCCCCAGCATTTT. This sequence encodes CASLIAYSNQPQHF.

For the CDR3, the DNA is TGTGCCAGCAGTTACATAGGGGCTGGAAACACCATATATTTT. Translated, it gives CASSYIGAGNTIYF. The J gene is TRBJ1-3, the V gene TRBV6-5; possible D gene TRBD1, 5 bases. Germline-derived CDR1 and CDR2 are MNHEY and SVGAGI. This CDR3 spans 14 amino acids. V lost 2 bases, J lost 2 bases, and 7 bases lay in between.

V is TRBV28 and J is TRBJ2-3, with 8 bases lining up with TRBD1. The CDR3 runs to 14 residues. Germline CDR1 MDHEN, CDR2 SYDVKM. Unmatched junction bases numbered 6, after V lost 8 bases and J lost 2 bases. For the CDR3, the DNA is TGTGCCAGCTTGGGGACAGGAGCCACAGATACGCAGTATTTT. The encoded protein is CASLGTGATDTQYF. Full variable domain (missing parts from reference TRBV28 and TRBJ2-3): DVKVTQSSRYLVKRTGEKVFLECVQDMDHENMFWYRQDPGLGLRLIYFSYDVKMKEKGDIPEGYSVSREKKERFSLILESASTNQTSMYLCASLGTGATDTQYFGPGTRLTVL.

J is TRBJ1-2 and V is TRBV7-2; 7 bases line up with TRBD1. The trim removed 1 base at V and 4 bases at J, leaving 9 bases unmatched. The CDR3 covers 16 residues. Per the germline V gene, CDR1 is SGHTA and CDR2 is FQGNSA. The CDR3 reads CASSLDRGIRFYGYTF. The DNA for the CDR3 is TGTGCCAGCAGCTTAGACAGGGGCATTCGATTCTATGGCTACACCTTC.

J is TRBJ2-5 and V is TRBV5-1; D unresolved. The CDR3 is 13 residues long. V was shortened by 1 base and J by 1 base, with 5 bases between the two germline ends. Germline V gene lookup returns CDR1 SGHRS and CDR2 YFSETQ. The CDR3 protein is CASSLPGQETQYF. The CDR3 DNA reads TGCGCCAGCAGCTTGCCGGGCCAAGAGACCCAGTACTTC. Combining the CDR3 with reference TRBV5-1 and TRBJ2-5 gives the whole variable domain KAGVTQTPRYLIKTRGQQVTLSCSPISGHRSVSWYQQTPGQGLQFLFEYFSETQRNKGNFPGRFSGRQFSNSRSEMNVSTLELGDSALYLCASSLPGQETQYFGPGTRLLVL.

This chain connects TRBV6-4 to TRBJ1-2; TRBD1 matches at 8 bases. The CDR3 sequence is 12 residues long. Germline loops: CDR1 MRHNA, CDR2 SNTAGT. Trimming at V came to 5 bases and at J to 7 bases, leaving 3 bases not matched to a gene. In DNA, the CDR3 is TGTGCCAGCAGTTCCGGACAGGGTGGCTACACCTTC. Its protein product is CASSSGQGGYTF.

This clone was seen once. The chain joins TRBV11-3 to TRBJ2-7; a weak D match, TRBD1 (5 bases). The V and J ends lost 4 bases and 2 bases respectively, with 18 bases between them. This CDR3 has 16 amino acids. Germline V CDR1 and CDR2: SGHNT, YENEEA. DNA of the CDR3: TGTGCCAGCAGCTACCTGGCTGGGGCACAAGCCTACGAGCAGTACTTC. This gives the protein CASSYLAGAQAYEQYF.

V gene TRBV28 combines with J gene TRBJ1-2; no clear D gene. Per germline, CDR1 MDHEN and CDR2 SYDVKM. The CDR3 is made up of 12 amino acids. Trimming pared 7 bases from V and 0 bases from J, leaving 6 bases between. The CDR3, as DNA: TGTGCCAGCACTGTAGCTAACTATGGCTACACCTTC. Translating gives CASTVANYGYTF.

This sequence joins TRBV7-2 and TRBJ2-7, with D possibly matching TRBD1 (6 bases). With 5 bases removed from V and 2 bases from J, the gap between germline ends came to 13 bases. The CDR3 runs to 14 residues. Germline V gene lookup returns CDR1 SGHTA and CDR2 FQGNSA. CDR3 nucleotides: TGTGCCAGCAGCCCGACAGGACCCACCTACGAGCAGTACTTC. Translation: CASSPTGPTYEQYF.

The chain carries TRBV19 and TRBJ1-2; no clear D. Germline-derived CDR1 and CDR2 are LNHDA and SQIVND (reference sequence). Deletions cut 6 bases from V and 4 bases from J, with 21 bases between. CDR3 length equals 16 residues. This chain's CDR3 is CASSVIAAIASYGYTF. CDR3 sequence (DNA): TGTGCCAGTAGCGTAATTGCCGCCATCGCCAGCTATGGCTACACCTTC. Together with reference TRBV19 and TRBJ1-2, the CDR3 gives the full variable domain: DGGITQSPKYLFRKEGQNVTLSCEQNLNHDAMYWYRQDPGQGLRLIYYSQIVNDFQKGDIAEGYSVSREKKESFPLTVTSAQKNPTAFYLCASSVIAAIASYGYTFGSGTRLTVV.

This clone was observed a few times. The chain employs TRBV2 and TRBJ1-3, with D perhaps TRBD1 (6 bases). V was pared by 8 bases and J by 4 bases, with 15 bases between. This CDR3 is 14 amino acids long. Germline assignment: CDR1 SNHLY and CDR2 FYNNEI. CDR3 in DNA: TGTGCCAGCGCACGGCAGGGGCCAGGAAACACCATATATTTT. Its protein product is CASARQGPGNTIYF.

The rearrangement uses TRBV5-4 and TRBJ1-1; D possibly corresponds to TRBD1 (6 bases). This CDR3 region has 13 residues. Trimming shortened V by 3 bases and J by 5 bases, and 11 bases separated the two germline ends. Looked up from germline, CDR1 is SGHNT and CDR2 is YYREEE (reference sequence). The CDR3 region is CASSWGQLTEAFF. CDR3 sequence (DNA): TGTGCCAGCAGCTGGGGACAACTAACTGAAGCTTTCTTT.

This rearrangement joins TRBV5-8 to TRBJ1-1, with 7 nucleotides matching TRBD1. The CDR3 is made up of 14 amino acids. Germline CDR1 is SGHTS and CDR2 is YDEGEE. The trim removed 3 bases at V and 3 bases at J, leaving 5 bases unmatched. CDR3: CASSSGDRYTEAFF. CDR3 in DNA: TGTGCCAGCAGCTCTGGGGACAGATACACTGAAGCTTTCTTT.